This T cell receptor beta chain was captured in a study of early T cells in non-severe SARS-CoV-2 infection. V was pared by 5 bases and J by 0 bases, with 5 bases of the junction left unmatched. The germline V gene encodes CDR1 SGHAT and CDR2 FQNNGV. The CDR3 sequence is 15 residues long. In its sample, this clonotype was seen many times. TCRdb independently ran MiXCR on the 5' RACE reads; one entry per CDR3 protein. The sample includes 65,000 to 80,000 distinct CDR3 sequences, over 10% seen only once; the top ten take 1% to 1.4%. The V gene is TRBV11-2, the J gene TRBJ2-5; TRBD2 matches at 8 bases. This TCR derives from an adult who was a healthcare worker with PCR-confirmed SARS-CoV-2 infection or an uninfected control (not recorded which). Sequencing used whole blood. DNA of the CDR3: TGTGCCAGCAGCGTGGTGGGACTAGACCAAGAGACCCAGTACTTC. It translates to CASSVVGLDQETQYF.